Presented here are 20 T cell receptor beta chains from one specimen sequenced in a study of T-cell memory formation after mild COVID-19. MiXCR was run by TCRdb on the 5' RACE reads, yielding one entry per CDR3 protein. The table lists 190,000 or so distinct CDR3 sequences, about 21% of them singletons. The material sequenced was PBMCs or a T cell subset sorted from them (not recorded which). The receptors shown here come from an adult woman who had mild COVID-19 (a few samples of this study predate the infection). Cell type and time point are not known.

V usage is TRBV4-3 and J usage is TRBJ1-2; TRBD1 matches at 8 bases. The V segment lost 0 bases and the J segment 5 bases; nucleotides outside the gene matches: 17. The V gene's germline CDR1 is LGHNA and CDR2 YSLEER. This CDR3 has 19 residues. The CDR3 protein is CASSQDLLAGGYRMYGYTF. The CDR3 nucleotides are TGCGCCAGCAGCCAAGATCTGCTCGCAGGGGGCTACAGGATGTATGGCTACACCTTC.

The CDR3 nucleotides read TGTGCCAGCAGTCACACGGCAGGGGCTGGCTATGGCTACACCTTC. Its translation is CASSHTAGAGYGYTF. V and J are TRBV6-6 and TRBJ1-2, with a possible D match to TRBD1 (6 bases). CDR1 is MNHNY and CDR2 is SVGAGI in the germline V gene (reference sequence). V lost 5 bases and J 4 bases, leaving 17 bases between the germline ends. CDR3 length: 15 amino acids.

A few counts support this clonotype. The V call is TRBV20-1, the J call TRBJ1-1, with 7 bases identical to TRBD1. This CDR3 has 13 residues. CDR1 DFQATT and CDR2 SNEGSKA come from the germline V gene (reference sequence). V was clipped by 0 bases and J by 5 bases; unmatched bases: 3. The CDR3 DNA reads TGCAGTGCTAGAGATCTGACAGGGACTGAAGCTTTCTTT. Translation gives CSARDLTGTEAFF.

The chain combines TRBV4-1 with TRBJ1-1, with no clear D. CDR1 and CDR2 (germline): MGHRA, YSYEKL. The CDR3 length is 15 residues. Trimming left V 1 base short and J 4 bases short, with 13 bases between. The CDR3 spells CASSQGADGFTEAFF. The CDR3 bases are TGCGCCAGCAGCCAAGGGGCCGACGGATTCACTGAAGCTTTCTTT.

The chain employs TRBV7-6 and TRBJ2-7; tentative D call: TRBD1 (5 bases). Germline lookup yields CDR1 SGHVS and CDR2 FNYEAQ. The CDR3 totals 13 residues. V shed 2 bases and J shed 3 bases, with 8 bases lying between them. CDR3 amino acids: CASSLSTGYEQYF. In DNA form, the CDR3 reads TGTGCCAGCAGCTTATCTACAGGCTACGAGCAGTACTTC.

V usage is TRBV29-1 and J usage is TRBJ2-7; the match to TRBD2 covers 10 bases. CDR3 length equals 14 residues. The germline gives CDR1 SQVTM, CDR2 ANQGSEA. Trimming at V came to 3 bases and at J to 2 bases, leaving 4 bases not matched to a gene. Here the CDR3 DNA reads TGCAGCGTTGAGCCTAGCGGGGGTCCCTACGAGCAGTACTTC. This encodes CSVEPSGGPYEQYF.

The V call is TRBV4-1, the J call TRBJ1-1; D is unresolved. CDR1 is MGHRA, CDR2 YSYEKL, per germline. The V gene lost 7 bases and the J gene lost 0 bases, with 3 bases spanning the gap. This CDR3 region has 11 residues. The CDR3 DNA reads TGCGCCAGCATGATGAACACTGAAGCTTTCTTT. This codes for CASMMNTEAFF.

This clonotype was seen a few times. The chain couples TRBV14 to TRBJ2-2; either TRBD1 or TRBD2 may supply D (5 bases each). The CDR3 runs to 14 residues. Germline V gives CDR1 SGHDN, CDR2 FVKESK. V lost 6 bases and J 3 bases, leaving 11 bases between the germline ends. For the CDR3, the DNA is TGTGCCAGCAGGCCGGGGACGGACACCGGGGAGCTGTTTTTT. Translating gives CASRPGTDTGELFF.

This clonotype has just a few counts. The gene calls are TRBV7-3 and TRBJ2-1; D perhaps matches TRBD2 (6 bases). V lost 5 bases to trimming and J lost 9 bases, with 14 bases between them. The CDR3 extends over 13 amino acids. The germline gives CDR1 SGHTA, CDR2 FQGTGA. CDR3 in DNA: TGTGCCAGCAGCCATCCGGAGGGCCCTGAGCAGTTCTTC. Translated, it gives CASSHPEGPEQFF. The full variable domain, in which reference TRBV7-3 and TRBJ2-1 provide the parts outside the CDR3, is GAGVSQTPSNKVTEKGKYVELRCDPISGHTALYWYRQSLGQGPEFLIYFQGTGAADDSGLPNDRFFAVRPEGSVSTLKIQRTERGDSAVYLCASSHPEGPEQFFGPGTRLTVL.

This CDR3 is CASSGYREVGNTQYF. The CDR3 DNA follows: TGTGCCAGCAGTGGCTACAGGGAGGTCGGGAATACGCAGTATTTT. The chain couples TRBV27 to TRBJ2-3; D is possibly TRBD1 or TRBD2 (6 bases each). Germline values: CDR1 MNHEY, CDR2 SMNVEV (reference sequence). The CDR3 loop spans 15 amino acids. With 5 bases removed from V and 7 bases from J, the gap between germline ends came to 19 bases.

The chain combines TRBV4-3 with TRBJ2-7, with 9 bases fitting TRBD2. CDR1 and CDR2 (germline): LGHNA, YSLEER. With V trimmed by 8 bases and J by 4 bases, 12 bases remained unmatched. The CDR3 sequence is 15 residues long. CDR3 loop: CASSAWTSEEYEQYF. As DNA, the CDR3 is TGCGCCAGCTCTGCGTGGACTAGCGAGGAGTACGAGCAGTACTTC.

Only a few counts were recorded for this clonotype. This chain's CDR3 is CASSGGQSNQPQHF. The CDR3 coding sequence is TGTGCCAGCAGCGGAGGACAGTCCAATCAGCCCCAGCATTTT. The V and J genes are TRBV9 and TRBJ1-5, with a tentative D call TRBD1 (6 bases). V was trimmed by 3 bases and J by 3 bases, leaving 10 bases between them. This CDR3 region has 14 residues. Germline values: CDR1 SGDLS, CDR2 YYNGEE. Complete variable domain (other parts from reference TRBV9 and TRBJ1-5): DSGVTQTPKHLITATGQRVTLRCSPRSGDLSVYWYQQSLDQGLQFLIQYYNGEERAKGNILERFSAQQFPDLHSELNLSSLELGDSALYFCASSGGQSNQPQHFGDGTRLSIL.

This clonotype has a handful of counts. This chain uses TRBV6-5 with TRBJ2-3, with D perhaps TRBD2 (6 bases). The CDR3 runs 15 residues. Germline loops: CDR1 MNHEY, CDR2 SVGAGI. Between the trimmed V and J ends, which lost 5 bases and 1 base, there was a span of 13 bases. This chain's CDR3 is CASSQAPGGTDTQYF. The CDR3 DNA reads as TGTGCCAGCAGTCAAGCCCCGGGGGGCACAGATACGCAGTATTTT.

This sequence joins TRBV25-1 and TRBJ1-3; D gene unclear. Per germline, CDR1 MGHDK and CDR2 SYGVNS. This CDR3 has 12 amino acids. The V gene lost 1 base and the J gene lost 7 bases, with 5 bases spanning the gap. The CDR3: CASSEWGNTIYF. DNA for the CDR3: TGTGCCAGCAGTGAATGGGGTAACACCATATATTTT.

The chain couples TRBV2 to TRBJ1-5; 9 bases map to TRBD1. The CDR3 covers 15 residues. Germline lookup yields CDR1 SNHLY and CDR2 FYNNEI. V lost 6 bases and J lost 4; bases outside the gene matches: 7. CDR3 nucleotide sequence: TGTGCCAGCAGGGAGCCGGGGACAGGGAATCAGCCCCAGCATTTT. It is translated as CASREPGTGNQPQHF. Complete variable domain (other parts from reference TRBV2 and TRBJ1-5): EPEVTQTPSHQVTQMGQEVILRCVPISNHLYFYWYRQILGQKVEFLVSFYNNEISEKSEIFDDQFSVERPDGSNFTLKIRSTKLEDSAMYFCASREPGTGNQPQHFGDGTRLSIL.

This clonotype came up a few times. The rearrangement links TRBV14 to TRBJ2-1; 9 bases line up with TRBD1. In germline, CDR1 is SGHDN, CDR2 FVKESK. J was trimmed by 3 bases and V by 4 bases; bases with no gene match: 7. CDR3 size: 16 residues. The CDR3 DNA follows: TGTGCCAGCAGCCCCAGGGACAGGGAGTACTACAATGAGCAGTTCTTC. It yields the protein CASSPRDREYYNEQFF.

The chain joins TRBV27 to TRBJ1-6; possibly TRBD1 for D (6 bases). From germline, CDR1 is MNHEY and CDR2 SMNVEV (reference sequence). The germline V and J ends were trimmed by 4 bases and 7 bases, with 17 bases remaining between them. The CDR3 extends over 16 amino acids. The CDR3 DNA follows: TGTGCCAGCAGTTCCCATTACAGGGCTGGCAATTCACCCCTCCACTTT. This codes for CASSSHYRAGNSPLHF.

Ten or more counts support this clonotype. This rearrangement joins TRBV4-1 to TRBJ1-1; 7 bases align to TRBD1. J gave up 0 bases and V 1 base, and 11 bases lay outside the gene matches. Germline V CDR1 and CDR2: MGHRA, YSYEKL. The CDR3 is 18 amino acids. In DNA form, the CDR3 reads TGCGCCAGCAGCCAAGTTTTCGGACAGGCCAAAATGAACACTGAAGCTTTCTTT. It is translated as CASSQVFGQAKMNTEAFF.

The V call is TRBV7-9, the J call TRBJ1-4; D gene ambiguous. Looked up from germline, CDR1 is SEHNR and CDR2 is FQNEAQ (reference sequence). CDR3 length: 17 amino acids. V was trimmed by 3 bases and J by 3 bases, leaving 17 bases between them. The CDR3 nucleotides read TGTGCCAGCAGCTTCGAAAAGTCGGGGAGCTCTAATGAAAAACTGTTTTTT. As protein: CASSFEKSGSSNEKLFF.

This clonotype was detected a few times. The chain combines TRBV10-3 with TRBJ2-1; D is perhaps TRBD1 or TRBD2 (5 bases each). The V end was cut by 2 bases, the J end by 6 bases, with 14 bases between. CDR1 ENHRY and CDR2 SYGVKD come from the germline V gene. This CDR3 is built from 15 residues. The CDR3 sequence is CAISELGDATNEQFF. In DNA form, the CDR3 reads TGTGCCATCAGTGAGCTTGGGGACGCTACCAATGAGCAGTTCTTC.